The clone carrying this TCR beta chain was seen repeatedly, ten times or more. As yet, its antigen is unknown. The sample originates from a study of T cells after yellow fever vaccination. Study-wide results and caveats: Post-booster samples contained most primary-vaccination clones (approximately 96% CD4, roughly 88% CD8). It was the secondary response that reached its peak faster, day 5 versus 15, but it was weaker.

TCRdb called the 5' RACE reads again in MiXCR, with one record for every CDR3 protein. The data show roughly 310,000 distinct CDR3 sequences, roughly 9.4% seen once. The CDR3 length is 14 residues. Germline-derived CDR1 and CDR2 are MGHDK and SYGVNS. Trimming at V came to 6 bases and at J to 5 bases, leaving 7 bases not matched to a gene. The sample in question was PBMCs, obtained on the day of the first yellow fever vaccination. This chain uses TRBV25-1 with TRBJ2-5; 9 bases match TRBD1. This receptor was identified in a young man who received the YFV17D yellow fever vaccine. This chain's CDR3 is CASRDDRGVETQYF. Here the CDR3 DNA reads TGTGCCAGCAGGGATGACAGGGGGGTCGAGACCCAGTACTTC.